This T cell receptor beta chain was retrieved from a study of radiation and T cells in renal cell carcinoma. This clone was detected a few times. Time point meaning: blood 4 weeks post-SBRT, at nephrectomy. Treatment defined: 15 Gy SBRT to primary tumor, nephrectomy 4 weeks later. This CDR3 comprises 14 residues. Germline V gene data show CDR1 as MNHEY and CDR2 as SMNVEV (reference sequence). V lost 5 bases, J lost 1 base, and 11 bases lay in between. Data came from immunoSEQ multiplex PCR; TCRdb stores just in-frame clones and leaves some out. The sample gives around 81,000 clones, approximately 86% of which show up once; just under 9.5% is in the top ten.

The material sequenced was blood, taken from a patient whose treatment included radiotherapy and nephrectomy. The gene calls are TRBV27 and TRBJ1-1; no clear D. The source is a man aged 50-60 years with renal cell carcinoma. CDR3 amino acids: CASSAGGPNTEAFF. CDR3 in DNA: TGTGCCAGCAGTGCAGGCGGGCCGAACACTGAAGCTTTCTTT.